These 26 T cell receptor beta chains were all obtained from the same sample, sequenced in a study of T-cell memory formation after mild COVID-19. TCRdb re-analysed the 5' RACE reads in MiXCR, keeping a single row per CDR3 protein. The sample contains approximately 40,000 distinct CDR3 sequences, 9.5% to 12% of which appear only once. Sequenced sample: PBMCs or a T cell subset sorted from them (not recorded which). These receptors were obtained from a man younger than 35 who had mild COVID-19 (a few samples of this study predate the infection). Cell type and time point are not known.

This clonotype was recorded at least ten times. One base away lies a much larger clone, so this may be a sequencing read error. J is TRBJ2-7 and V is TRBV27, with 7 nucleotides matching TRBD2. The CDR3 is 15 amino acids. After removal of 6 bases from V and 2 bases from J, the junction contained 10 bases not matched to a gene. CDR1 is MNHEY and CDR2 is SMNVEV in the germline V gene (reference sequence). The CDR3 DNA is TGTGCCAGCAGCCACTGGGGGGGTACGCCCTACGAGCAGTACTTC. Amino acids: CASSHWGGTPYEQYF.

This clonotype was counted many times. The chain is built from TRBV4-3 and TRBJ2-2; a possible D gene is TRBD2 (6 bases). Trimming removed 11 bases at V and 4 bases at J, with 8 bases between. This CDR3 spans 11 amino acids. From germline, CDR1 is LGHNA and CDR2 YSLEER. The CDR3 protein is CAAGSTGELFF. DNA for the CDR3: TGCGCCGCGGGGTCCACCGGGGAGCTGTTTTTT.

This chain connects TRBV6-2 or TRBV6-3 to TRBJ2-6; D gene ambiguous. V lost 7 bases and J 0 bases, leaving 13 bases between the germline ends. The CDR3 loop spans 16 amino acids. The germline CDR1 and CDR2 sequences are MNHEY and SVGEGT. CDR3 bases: TGTGCCAGCACCCGTCCTCGGGTCTCTGGGGCCAACGTCCTGACTTTC. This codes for CASTRPRVSGANVLTF.

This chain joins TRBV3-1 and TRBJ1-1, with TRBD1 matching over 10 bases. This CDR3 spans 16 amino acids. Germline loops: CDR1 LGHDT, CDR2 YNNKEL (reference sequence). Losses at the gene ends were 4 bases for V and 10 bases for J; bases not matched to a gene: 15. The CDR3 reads CASSREPGTGVFVAFF. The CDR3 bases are TGTGCCAGCAGCCGAGAACCCGGGACAGGGGTTTTCGTAGCTTTCTTT.

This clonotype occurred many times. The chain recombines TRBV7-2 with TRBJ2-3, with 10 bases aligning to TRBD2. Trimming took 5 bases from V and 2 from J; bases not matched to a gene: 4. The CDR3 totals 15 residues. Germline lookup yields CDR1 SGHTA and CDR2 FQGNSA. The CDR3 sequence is CASSVSGGNTDTQYF. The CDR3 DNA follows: TGTGCCAGCAGCGTTAGCGGGGGGAACACAGATACGCAGTATTTT.

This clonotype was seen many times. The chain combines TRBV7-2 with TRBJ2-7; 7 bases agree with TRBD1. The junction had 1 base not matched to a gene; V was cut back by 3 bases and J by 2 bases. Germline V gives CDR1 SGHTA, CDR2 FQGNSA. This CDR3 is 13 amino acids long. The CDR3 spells CASSFDRAYEQYV. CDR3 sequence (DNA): TGTGCCAGCAGCTTCGACAGGGCCTACGAGCAGTACGTC.

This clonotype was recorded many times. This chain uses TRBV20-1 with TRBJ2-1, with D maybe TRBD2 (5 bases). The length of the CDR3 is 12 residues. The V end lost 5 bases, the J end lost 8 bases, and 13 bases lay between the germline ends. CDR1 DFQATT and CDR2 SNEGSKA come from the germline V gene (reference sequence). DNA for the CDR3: TGCAGTGCTGCCGGAGAGGGTGATGAGCAGTTCTTC. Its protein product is CSAAGEGDEQFF.

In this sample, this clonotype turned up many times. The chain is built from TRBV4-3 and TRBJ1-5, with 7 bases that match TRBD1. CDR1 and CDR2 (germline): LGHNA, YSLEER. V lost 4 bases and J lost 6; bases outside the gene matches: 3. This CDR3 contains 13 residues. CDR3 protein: CASSPTGIQPQHF. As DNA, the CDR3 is TGCGCCAGCAGCCCGACAGGGATTCAGCCCCAGCATTTT.

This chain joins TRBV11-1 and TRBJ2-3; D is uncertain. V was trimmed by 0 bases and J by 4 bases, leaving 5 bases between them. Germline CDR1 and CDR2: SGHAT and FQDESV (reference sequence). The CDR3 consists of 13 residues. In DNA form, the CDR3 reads TGTGCCAGCAGCTTAGCCGGCGCAGATACGCAGTATTTT. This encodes CASSLAGADTQYF.

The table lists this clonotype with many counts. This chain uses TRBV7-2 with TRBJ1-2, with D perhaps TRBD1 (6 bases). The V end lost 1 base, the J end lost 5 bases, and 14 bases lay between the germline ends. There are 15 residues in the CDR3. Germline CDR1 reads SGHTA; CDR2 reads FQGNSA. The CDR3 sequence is CASSLVWTDPYGYTF. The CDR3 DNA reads TGTGCCAGCAGCTTAGTATGGACAGACCCTTATGGCTACACCTTC.

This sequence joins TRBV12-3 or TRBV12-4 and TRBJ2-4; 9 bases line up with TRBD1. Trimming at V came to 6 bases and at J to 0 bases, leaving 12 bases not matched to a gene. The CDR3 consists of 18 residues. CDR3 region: CASSTGTGRRLAKNIQYF. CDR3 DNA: TGTGCCAGCAGCACCGGGACAGGGAGAAGGTTAGCCAAAAACATTCAGTACTTC.

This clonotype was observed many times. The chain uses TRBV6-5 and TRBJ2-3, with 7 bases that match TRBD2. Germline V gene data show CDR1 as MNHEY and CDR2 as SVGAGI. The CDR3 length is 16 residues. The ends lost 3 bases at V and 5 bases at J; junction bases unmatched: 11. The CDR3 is CASSYQGGRGRDTQYF. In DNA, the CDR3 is TGTGCCAGCAGTTATCAGGGTGGGAGGGGACGAGATACGCAGTATTTT.

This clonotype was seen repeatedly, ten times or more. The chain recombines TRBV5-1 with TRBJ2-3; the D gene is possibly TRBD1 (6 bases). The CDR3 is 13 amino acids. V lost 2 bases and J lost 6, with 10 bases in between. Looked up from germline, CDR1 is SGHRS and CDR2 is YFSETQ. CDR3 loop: CASSFWGRDTQYF. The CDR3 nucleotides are TGCGCCAGCAGCTTCTGGGGGCGGGATACGCAGTATTTT.

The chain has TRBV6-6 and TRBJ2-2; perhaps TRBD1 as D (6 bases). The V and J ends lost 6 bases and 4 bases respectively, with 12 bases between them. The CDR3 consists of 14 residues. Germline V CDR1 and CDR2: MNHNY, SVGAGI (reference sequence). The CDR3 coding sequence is TGTGCCAGCAGCTCTAGAGGGGGCACCGGGGAGCTGTTTTTT. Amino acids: CASSSRGGTGELFF.

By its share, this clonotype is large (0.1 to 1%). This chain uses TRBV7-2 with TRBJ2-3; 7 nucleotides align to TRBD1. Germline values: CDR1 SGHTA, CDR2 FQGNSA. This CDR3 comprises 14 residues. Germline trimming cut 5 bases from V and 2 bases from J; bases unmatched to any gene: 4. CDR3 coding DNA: TGTGCCAGCAGCCCGGACAGGAACACAGATACGCAGTATTTT. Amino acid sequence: CASSPDRNTDTQYF.

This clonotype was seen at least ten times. The CDR3 DNA reads as TGTGCCAGCAGCGCCCTCAGGAACACTGAAGCTTTCTTT. Its protein product is CASSALRNTEAFF. V is TRBV7-2 and J is TRBJ1-1; D remains ambiguous. V dropped 5 bases and J dropped 1 base, with 8 bases sitting between them. Germline CDR1 reads SGHTA; CDR2 reads FQGNSA. This CDR3 is built from 13 residues.

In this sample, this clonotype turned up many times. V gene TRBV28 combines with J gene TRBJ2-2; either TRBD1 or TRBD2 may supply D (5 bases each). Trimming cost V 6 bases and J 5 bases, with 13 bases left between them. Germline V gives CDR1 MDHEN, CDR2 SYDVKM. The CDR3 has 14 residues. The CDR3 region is CASSPLGTTGELFF. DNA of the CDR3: TGTGCCAGCAGCCCGCTCGGGACGACCGGGGAGCTGTTTTTT. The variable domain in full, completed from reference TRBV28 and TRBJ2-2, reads DVKVTQSSRYLVKRTGEKVFLECVQDMDHENMFWYRQDPGLGLRLIYFSYDVKMKEKGDIPEGYSVSREKKERFSLILESASTNQTSMYLCASSPLGTTGELFFGEGSRLTVL.

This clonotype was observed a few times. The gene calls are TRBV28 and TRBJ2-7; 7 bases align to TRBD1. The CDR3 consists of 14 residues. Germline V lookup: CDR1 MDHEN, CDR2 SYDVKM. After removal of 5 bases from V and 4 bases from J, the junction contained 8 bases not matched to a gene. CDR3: CASSPQQGWYEQYV. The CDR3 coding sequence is TGTGCCAGCAGTCCACAACAGGGGTGGTACGAGCAGTACGTC.

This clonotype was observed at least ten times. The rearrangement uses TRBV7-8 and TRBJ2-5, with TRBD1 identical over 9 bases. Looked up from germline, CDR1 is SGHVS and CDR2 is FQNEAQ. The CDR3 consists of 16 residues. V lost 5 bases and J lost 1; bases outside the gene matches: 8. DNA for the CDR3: TGTGCCAGCAGCCCACGGGACAGGGTGGCCCAAGAGACCCAGTACTTC. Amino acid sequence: CASSPRDRVAQETQYF.

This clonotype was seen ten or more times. The CDR3 bases are TGTGCCAGCAGTGTGGGCAGTACCTACGAGCAGTACTTC. This encodes CASSVGSTYEQYF. V usage is TRBV12-3 or TRBV12-4 and J usage is TRBJ2-7; D gene ambiguous. The CDR3 sequence is 13 residues long. Trimming pared 5 bases from V and 2 bases from J, leaving 10 bases between.

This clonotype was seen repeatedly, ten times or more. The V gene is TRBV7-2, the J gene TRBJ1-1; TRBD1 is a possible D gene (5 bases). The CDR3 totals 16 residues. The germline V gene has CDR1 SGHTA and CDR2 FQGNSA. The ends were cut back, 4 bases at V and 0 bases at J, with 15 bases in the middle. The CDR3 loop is CASSSPAGGLNTEAFF. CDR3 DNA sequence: TGTGCCAGCAGCTCCCCGGCGGGGGGTCTGAACACTGAAGCTTTCTTT. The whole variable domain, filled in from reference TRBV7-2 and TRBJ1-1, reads GAGVSQSPSNKVTEKGKDVELRCDPISGHTALYWYRQSLGQGLEFLIYFQGNSAPDKSGLPSDRFSAERTGGSVSTLTIQRTQQEDSAVYLCASSSPAGGLNTEAFFGQGTRLTVV.

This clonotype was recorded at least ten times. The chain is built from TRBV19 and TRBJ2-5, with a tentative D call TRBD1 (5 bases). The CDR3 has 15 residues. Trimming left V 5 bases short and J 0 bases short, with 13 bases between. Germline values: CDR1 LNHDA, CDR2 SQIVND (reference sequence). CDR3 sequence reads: CASSDLSGYQETQYF. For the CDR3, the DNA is TGTGCCAGTAGTGATTTATCAGGGTACCAAGAGACCCAGTACTTC.

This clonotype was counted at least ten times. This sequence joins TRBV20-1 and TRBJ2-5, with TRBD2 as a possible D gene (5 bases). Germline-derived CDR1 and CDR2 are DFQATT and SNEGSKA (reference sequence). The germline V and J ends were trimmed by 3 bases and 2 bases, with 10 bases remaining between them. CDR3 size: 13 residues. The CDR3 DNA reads TGCAGTGCTAGGAACTCGGGACAAGAGACCCAGTACTTC. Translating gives CSARNSGQETQYF.

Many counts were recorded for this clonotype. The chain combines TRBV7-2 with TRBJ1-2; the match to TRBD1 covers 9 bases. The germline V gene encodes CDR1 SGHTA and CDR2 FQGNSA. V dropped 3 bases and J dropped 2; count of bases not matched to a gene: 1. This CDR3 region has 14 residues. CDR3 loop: CASSFDRGNYGYTF. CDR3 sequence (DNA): TGTGCCAGCAGCTTTGACAGGGGGAACTATGGCTACACCTTC. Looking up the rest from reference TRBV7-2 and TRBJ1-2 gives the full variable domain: GAGVSQSPSNKVTEKGKDVELRCDPISGHTALYWYRQSLGQGLEFLIYFQGNSAPDKSGLPSDRFSAERTGGSVSTLTIQRTQQEDSAVYLCASSFDRGNYGYTFGSGTRLTVV.

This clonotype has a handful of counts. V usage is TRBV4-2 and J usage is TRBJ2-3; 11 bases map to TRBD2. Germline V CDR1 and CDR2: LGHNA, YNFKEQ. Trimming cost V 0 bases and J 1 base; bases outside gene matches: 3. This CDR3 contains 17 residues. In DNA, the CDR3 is TGTGCCAGCAGCCAAGATCAGACTAGCGGGGGCACAGATACGCAGTATTTT. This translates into CASSQDQTSGGTDTQYF.

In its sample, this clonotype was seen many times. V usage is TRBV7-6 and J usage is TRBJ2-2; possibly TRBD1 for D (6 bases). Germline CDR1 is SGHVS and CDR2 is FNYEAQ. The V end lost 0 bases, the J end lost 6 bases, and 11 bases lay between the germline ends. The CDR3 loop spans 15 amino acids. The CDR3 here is CASSLATGPAGELFF. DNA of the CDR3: TGTGCCAGCAGCTTAGCTACAGGGCCCGCCGGGGAGCTGTTTTTT.